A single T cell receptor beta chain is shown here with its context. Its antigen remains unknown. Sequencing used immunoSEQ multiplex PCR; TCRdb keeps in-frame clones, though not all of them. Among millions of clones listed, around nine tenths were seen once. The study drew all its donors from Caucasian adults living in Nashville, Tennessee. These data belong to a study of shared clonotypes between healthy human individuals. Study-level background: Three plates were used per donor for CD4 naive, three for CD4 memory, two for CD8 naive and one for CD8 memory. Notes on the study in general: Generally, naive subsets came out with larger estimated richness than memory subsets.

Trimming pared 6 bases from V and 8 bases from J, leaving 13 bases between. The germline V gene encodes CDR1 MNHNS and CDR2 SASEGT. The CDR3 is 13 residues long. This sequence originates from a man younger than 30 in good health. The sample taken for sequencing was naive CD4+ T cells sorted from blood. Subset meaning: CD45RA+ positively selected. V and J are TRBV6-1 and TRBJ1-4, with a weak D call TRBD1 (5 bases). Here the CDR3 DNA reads TGTGCCAGCAGCAGGGTCCTCGGAGAAAAACTGTTTTTT. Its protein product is CASSRVLGEKLFF.